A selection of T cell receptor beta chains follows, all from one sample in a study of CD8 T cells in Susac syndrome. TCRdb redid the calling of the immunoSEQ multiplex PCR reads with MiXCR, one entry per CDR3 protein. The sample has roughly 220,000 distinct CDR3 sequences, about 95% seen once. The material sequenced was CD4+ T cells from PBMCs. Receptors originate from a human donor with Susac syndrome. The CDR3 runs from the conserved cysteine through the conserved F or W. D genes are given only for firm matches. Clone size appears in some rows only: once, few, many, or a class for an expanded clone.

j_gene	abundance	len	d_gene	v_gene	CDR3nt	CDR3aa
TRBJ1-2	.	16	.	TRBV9	TGTGCCAGCAGCTCATACCGGGACGGCGATCAGGATGGCTACACCTTC	CASSSYRDGDQDGYTF
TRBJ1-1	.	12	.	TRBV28	TGTGCCAGCAGGTCCGGGAACACTGAAGCTTTCTTT	CASRSGNTEAFF
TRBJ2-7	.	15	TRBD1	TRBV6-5	TGTGCCAGCAGTCTAGGACAGGCGGCAACCTACGAGCAGTACTTC	CASSLGQAATYEQYF
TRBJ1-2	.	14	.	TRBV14	TGTGCCAGCAGCCCGAGGTGGGGACACTATGGCTACACCTTC	CASSPRWGHYGYTF
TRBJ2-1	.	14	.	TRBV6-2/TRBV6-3	TGTGCCAGCAGTAATCACAGGGAGTTGAATGAGCAGTTCTTC	CASSNHRELNEQFF
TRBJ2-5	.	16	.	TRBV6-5	TGTGCCAGCAGTTACGCCCTCAAGGGGGAGGGAGAGACCCAGTACTTC	CASSYALKGEGETQYF
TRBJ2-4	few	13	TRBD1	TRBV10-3	TGTGCCATCGGGGACAGTCGGGCGGACATTCAGTACTTC	CAIGDSRADIQYF
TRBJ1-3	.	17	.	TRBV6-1	TGTGCCAGCAGGCCCCGACTTGACGGACTCTCTGGAAACACCATATATTTT	CASRPRLDGLSGNTIYF
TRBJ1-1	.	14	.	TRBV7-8	TGTGCCAGCAGCTTAGTAGGTATGAACACTGAAGCTTTCTTT	CASSLVGMNTEAFF
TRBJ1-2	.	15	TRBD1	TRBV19	TGTGCCAGTAGTATCCCCCAGGACAGGAACTATGGCTACACCTTC	CASSIPQDRNYGYTF
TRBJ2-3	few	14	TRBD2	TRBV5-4	TGTGCCAGCAATCCGGGGGGATCCACAGATACGCAGTATTTT	CASNPGGSTDTQYF
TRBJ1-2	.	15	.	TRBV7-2	TGTGCCAGCAGCTTAGCGTTATCCAGTAGTAATGGCTACACCTTC	CASSLALSSSNGYTF
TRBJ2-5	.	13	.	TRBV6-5	TGTGCCAGCAGTAGAGACAGGAGGGAGACCCAGTACTTC	CASSRDRRETQYF
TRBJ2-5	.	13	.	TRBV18	TGTGCCAGTAAAGTCCGGGAAACAGAGACCCAGTACTTC	CASKVRETETQYF
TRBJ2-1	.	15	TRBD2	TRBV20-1	TGCAGTGCTACCAGTTTAGCGGGACTTAACAATGAGCAGTTCTTC	CSATSLAGLNNEQFF
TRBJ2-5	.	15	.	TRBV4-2	TGTGCCAGCAGCCAAGAGGATAGCAGAGGAGAGACCCAGTACTTC	CASSQEDSRGETQYF
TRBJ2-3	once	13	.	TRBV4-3	TGCGCCAGCAGCCAATCCCCCCCGGATACGCAGTATTTT	CASSQSPPDTQYF
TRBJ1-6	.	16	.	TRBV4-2	TGTGCCAGCAGCCCCTCGGGGGGGAGTCGATTTTCACCCCTCCACTTT	CASSPSGGSRFSPLHF
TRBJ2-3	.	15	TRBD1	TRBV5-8	TGTGCCAGCAGCTTGGCCGGACAGGGCGCGGTTACGCAGTATTTT	CASSLAGQGAVTQYF
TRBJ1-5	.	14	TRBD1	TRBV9	TGTGCCAGCGGTCAGGGGGGCAGCAATCAGCCCCAGCATTTT	CASGQGGSNQPQHF
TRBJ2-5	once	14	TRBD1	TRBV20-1	TGCAGTGCCATAGAGGGGGCAGTGGTGGAGACCCAGTACTTC	CSAIEGAVVETQYF
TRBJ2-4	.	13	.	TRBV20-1	TGCAGTGCTAGACCGACCCAGCAGGGCATTCAGTACTTC	CSARPTQQGIQYF
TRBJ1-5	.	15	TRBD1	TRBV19	TGTGCCAGTACGGCACGGGACAGGAATGTGGCGACCCAGCATTTT	CASTARDRNVATQHF
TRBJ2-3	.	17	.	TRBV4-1	TGCGCCAGCAGCCAAGATGAAGGGTCCTATAGCACAGATACGCAGTATTTT	CASSQDEGSYSTDTQYF
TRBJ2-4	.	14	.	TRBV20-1	TGCAGTGCTTTATCGGGGATTGCCAAAAACATTCAGTACTTC	CSALSGIAKNIQYF
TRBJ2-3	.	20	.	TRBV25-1	TGTGCCAGCTCACCCCTGGATTTGAATATGCTAGTGGATGCAACAGATACGCAGTATTTT	CASSPLDLNMLVDATDTQYF
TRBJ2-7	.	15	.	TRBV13	TGTGCCAGCAGCCTTGTCAGCGACAGCTACTACGAGCAGTACTTC	CASSLVSDSYYEQYF
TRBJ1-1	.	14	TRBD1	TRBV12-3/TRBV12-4	TGTGCCAGCAGAACCGGGACAGGGCCTACTGAAGCTTTCTTT	CASRTGTGPTEAFF
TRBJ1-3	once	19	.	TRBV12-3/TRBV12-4	TGTGCCAGCAGTTTGGCGGGATTCGGGGTCCCAGGCTCTGGAAACACCATATATTTT	CASSLAGFGVPGSGNTIYF
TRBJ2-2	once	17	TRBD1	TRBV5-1	TGCGCCAGCAGCTTGGACGGGACAGCGTCGAACACCGGGGAGCTGTTTTTT	CASSLDGTASNTGELFF
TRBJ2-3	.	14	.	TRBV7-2	TGTGCCAGCAGCTTAGAGACTAGAGGTGATACGCAGTATTTT	CASSLETRGDTQYF
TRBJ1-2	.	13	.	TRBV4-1	TGCGCCAGCAGCCAAGGGTCAGGATATGGCTACACCTTC	CASSQGSGYGYTF